This T cell receptor beta chain stems from a study of cytomegalovirus exposure and HLA in healthy donors. Regarding the study as a whole: That first-cohort TCR clusters tended to co-occur in the approximately 110 validation repertoires was found in a later analysis. Using the classifier, cytomegalovirus status was reportedly diagnosed with high specificity and sensitivity.

J was trimmed by 5 bases and V by 8 bases; bases with no gene match: 18. In germline, CDR1 is MDHEN, CDR2 SYDVKM. This CDR3 spans 17 amino acids. Sequencing used immunoSEQ multiplex PCR; TCRdb keeps in-frame clones, though not all of them. The table records roughly 180,000 clones, over 65% of them present only once. Concerning this clone: Its antigen is currently unknown.

The sequencing sample was made of PBMCs. The genes are TRBV28 and TRBJ2-3, with 8 positions matching TRBD2. The origin of this receptor is a man younger than 35 in good health and CMV-seropositive. CDR3 region: CASLAPAYGREEDTQYF. CDR3 bases: TGTGCCAGCCTCGCCCCGGCGTACGGGAGGGAGGAAGATACGCAGTATTTT.